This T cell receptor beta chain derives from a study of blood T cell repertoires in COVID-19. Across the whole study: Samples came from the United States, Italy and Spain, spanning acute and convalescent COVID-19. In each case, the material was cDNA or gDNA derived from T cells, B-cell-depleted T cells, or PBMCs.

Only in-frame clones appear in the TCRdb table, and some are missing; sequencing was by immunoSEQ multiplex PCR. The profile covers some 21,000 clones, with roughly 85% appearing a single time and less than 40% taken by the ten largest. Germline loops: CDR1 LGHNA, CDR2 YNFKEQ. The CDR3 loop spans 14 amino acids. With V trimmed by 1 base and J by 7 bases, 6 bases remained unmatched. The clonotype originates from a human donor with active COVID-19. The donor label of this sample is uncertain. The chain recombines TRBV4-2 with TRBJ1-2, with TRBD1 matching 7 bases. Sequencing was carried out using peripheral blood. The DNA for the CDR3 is TGTGCCAGCAGCCAAGCCGACAGGGTCGGTGGCTACACCTTC. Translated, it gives CASSQADRVGGYTF.